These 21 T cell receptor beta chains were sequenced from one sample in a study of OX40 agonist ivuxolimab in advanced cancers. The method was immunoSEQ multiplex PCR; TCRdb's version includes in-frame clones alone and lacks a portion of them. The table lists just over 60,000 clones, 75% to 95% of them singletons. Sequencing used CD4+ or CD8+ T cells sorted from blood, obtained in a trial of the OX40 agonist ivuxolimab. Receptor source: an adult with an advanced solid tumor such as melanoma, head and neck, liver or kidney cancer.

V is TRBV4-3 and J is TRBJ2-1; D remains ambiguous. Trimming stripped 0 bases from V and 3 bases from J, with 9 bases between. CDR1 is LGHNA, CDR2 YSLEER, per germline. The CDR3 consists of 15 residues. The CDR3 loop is CASSQDLGSYNEQFF. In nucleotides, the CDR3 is TGCGCCAGCAGCCAAGATCTGGGCAGCTACAATGAGCAGTTCTTC.

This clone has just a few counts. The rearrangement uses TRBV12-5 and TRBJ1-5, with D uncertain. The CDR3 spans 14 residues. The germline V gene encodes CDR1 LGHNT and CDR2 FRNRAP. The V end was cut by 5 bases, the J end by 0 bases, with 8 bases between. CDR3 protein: CASGPGFSNQPQHF. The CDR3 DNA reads TGTGCTAGTGGTCCCGGCTTTAGCAATCAGCCCCAGCATTTT.

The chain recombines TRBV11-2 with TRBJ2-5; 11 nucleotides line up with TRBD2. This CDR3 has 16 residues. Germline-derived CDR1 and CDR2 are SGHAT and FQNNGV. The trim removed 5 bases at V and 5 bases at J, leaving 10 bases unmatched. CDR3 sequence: CASSPPLAGEAETQYF. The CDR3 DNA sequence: TGTGCCAGCAGCCCGCCACTAGCGGGAGAAGCGGAGACCCAGTACTTC.

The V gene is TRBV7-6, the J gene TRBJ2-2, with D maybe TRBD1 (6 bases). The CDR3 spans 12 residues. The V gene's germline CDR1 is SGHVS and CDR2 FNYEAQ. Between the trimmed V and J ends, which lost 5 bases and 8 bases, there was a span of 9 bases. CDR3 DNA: TGTGCCAGCAGCGAAAGGGGGGGGGAGCTGTTTTTT. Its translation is CASSERGGELFF.

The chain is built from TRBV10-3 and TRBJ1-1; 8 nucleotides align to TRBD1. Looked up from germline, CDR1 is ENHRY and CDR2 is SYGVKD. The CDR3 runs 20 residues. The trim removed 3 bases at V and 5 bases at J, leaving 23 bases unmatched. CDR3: CAISDSRTETQQGGETEAFF. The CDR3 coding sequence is TGTGCCATCAGTGACTCGAGGACCGAAACCCAACAGGGGGGGGAAACTGAAGCTTTCTTT.

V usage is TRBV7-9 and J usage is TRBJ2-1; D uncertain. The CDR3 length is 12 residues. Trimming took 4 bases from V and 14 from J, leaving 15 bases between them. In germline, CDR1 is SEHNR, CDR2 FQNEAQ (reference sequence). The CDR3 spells CASSSDPYLEFF. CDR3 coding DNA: TGTGCCAGCAGCTCCGACCCCTATCTGGAGTTCTTC.

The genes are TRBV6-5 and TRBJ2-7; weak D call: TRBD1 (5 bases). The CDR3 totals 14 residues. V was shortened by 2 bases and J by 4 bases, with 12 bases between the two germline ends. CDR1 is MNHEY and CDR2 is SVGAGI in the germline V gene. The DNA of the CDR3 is TGTGCCAGCAGTTACCAGGGCAACTTTTACGAGCAGTACTTC. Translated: CASSYQGNFYEQYF.

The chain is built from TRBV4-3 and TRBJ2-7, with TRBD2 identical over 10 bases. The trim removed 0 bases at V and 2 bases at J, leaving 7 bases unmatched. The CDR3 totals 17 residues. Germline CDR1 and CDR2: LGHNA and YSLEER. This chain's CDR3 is CASSQDYRTSGTYEQYF. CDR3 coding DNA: TGCGCCAGCAGCCAAGATTATAGGACTAGCGGTACCTACGAGCAGTACTTC.

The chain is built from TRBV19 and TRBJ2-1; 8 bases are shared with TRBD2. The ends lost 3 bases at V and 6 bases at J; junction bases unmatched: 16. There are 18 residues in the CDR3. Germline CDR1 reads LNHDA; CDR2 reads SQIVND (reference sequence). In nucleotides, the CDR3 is TGTGCCAGTAGTATCTTATCCCTTGGACTAGCTGAGCCCAATGAGCAGTTCTTC. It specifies CASSILSLGLAEPNEQFF.

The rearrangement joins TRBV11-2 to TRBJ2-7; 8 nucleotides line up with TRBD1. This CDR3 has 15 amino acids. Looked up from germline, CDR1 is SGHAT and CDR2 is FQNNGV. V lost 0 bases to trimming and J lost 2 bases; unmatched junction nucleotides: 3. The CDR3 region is CASSLDRGLTYEQYF. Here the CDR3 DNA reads TGTGCCAGCAGCTTAGACAGGGGGCTCACCTACGAGCAGTACTTC.

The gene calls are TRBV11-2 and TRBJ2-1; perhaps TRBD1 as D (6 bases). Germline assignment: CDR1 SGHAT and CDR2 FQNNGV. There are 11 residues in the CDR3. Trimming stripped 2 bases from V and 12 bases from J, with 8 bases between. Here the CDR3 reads CASSLQQGQFF. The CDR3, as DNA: TGTGCCAGCAGCTTACAACAGGGGCAGTTCTTC.

Here the CDR3 reads CASSLTTALGQDNEQFF. CDR3 sequence (DNA): TGTGCCAGCAGCTTAACAACTGCTCTGGGACAGGACAATGAGCAGTTCTTC. This sequence joins TRBV7-2 and TRBJ2-1; TRBD1 matches 8 bases. Germline loops: CDR1 SGHTA, CDR2 FQGNSA. This CDR3 contains 17 residues. V shed 2 bases, J shed 5 bases, and the junction held 11 bases outside the gene matches.

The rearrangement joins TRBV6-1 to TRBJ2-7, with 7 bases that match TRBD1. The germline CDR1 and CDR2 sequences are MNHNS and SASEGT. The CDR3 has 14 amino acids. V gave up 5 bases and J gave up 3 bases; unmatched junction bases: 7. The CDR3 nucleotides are TGTGCCAGCAGTCCCGGGACAGCGCACTACGAGCAGTACTTC. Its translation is CASSPGTAHYEQYF.

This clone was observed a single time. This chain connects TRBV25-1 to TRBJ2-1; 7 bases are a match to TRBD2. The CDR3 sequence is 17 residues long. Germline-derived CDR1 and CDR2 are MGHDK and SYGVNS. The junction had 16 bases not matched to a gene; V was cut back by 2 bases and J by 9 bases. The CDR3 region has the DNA TGTGCCAGCAGTGAAAGACAACTAGCGTCAGAGGAGTTTGAGCAGTTCTTC. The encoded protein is CASSERQLASEEFEQFF.

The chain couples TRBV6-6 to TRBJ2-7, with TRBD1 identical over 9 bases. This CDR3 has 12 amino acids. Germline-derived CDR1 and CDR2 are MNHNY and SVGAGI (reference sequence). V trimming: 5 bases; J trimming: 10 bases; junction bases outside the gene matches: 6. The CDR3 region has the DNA TGTGCCAGCAGTCCCCGGGACAGGGAACAGTACTTC. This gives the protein CASSPRDREQYF.

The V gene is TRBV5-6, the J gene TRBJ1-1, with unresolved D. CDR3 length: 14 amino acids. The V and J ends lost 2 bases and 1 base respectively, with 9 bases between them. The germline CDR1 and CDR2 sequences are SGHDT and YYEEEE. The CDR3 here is CASSFQPENTEAFF. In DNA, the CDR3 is TGTGCCAGCAGCTTCCAACCGGAGAACACTGAAGCTTTCTTT.

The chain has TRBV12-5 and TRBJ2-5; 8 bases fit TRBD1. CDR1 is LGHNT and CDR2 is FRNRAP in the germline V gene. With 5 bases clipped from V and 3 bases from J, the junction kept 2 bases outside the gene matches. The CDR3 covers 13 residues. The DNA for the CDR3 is TGTGCTAGTGGTCCGGGACAGGAAGAGACCCAGTACTTC. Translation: CASGPGQEETQYF.

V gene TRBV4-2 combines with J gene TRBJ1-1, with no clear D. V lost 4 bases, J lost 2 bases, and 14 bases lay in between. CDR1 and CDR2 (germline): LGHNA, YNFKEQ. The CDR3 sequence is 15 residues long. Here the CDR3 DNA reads TGTGCCAGCAGCCTAGACCGGGTGATTAACACTGAAGCTTTCTTT. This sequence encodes CASSLDRVINTEAFF.

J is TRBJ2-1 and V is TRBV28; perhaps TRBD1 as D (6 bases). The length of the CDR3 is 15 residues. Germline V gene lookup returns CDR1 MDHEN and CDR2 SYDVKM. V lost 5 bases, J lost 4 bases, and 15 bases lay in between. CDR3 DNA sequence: TGTGCCAGCAGTCCGCCCACAGGGTTTTACAATGAGCAGTTCTTC. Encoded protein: CASSPPTGFYNEQFF.

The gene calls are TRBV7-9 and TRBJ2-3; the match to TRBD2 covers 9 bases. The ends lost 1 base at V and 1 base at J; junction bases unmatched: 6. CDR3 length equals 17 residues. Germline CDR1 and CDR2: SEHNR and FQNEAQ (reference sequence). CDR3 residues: CASSLGTSEPGTDTQYF. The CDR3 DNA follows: TGTGCCAGCAGCTTAGGGACTAGCGAGCCCGGCACAGATACGCAGTATTTT.

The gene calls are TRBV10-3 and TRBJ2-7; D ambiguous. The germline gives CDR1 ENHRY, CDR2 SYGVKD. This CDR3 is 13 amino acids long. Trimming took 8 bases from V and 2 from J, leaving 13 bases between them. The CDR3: CAIGAAMAYEQYF. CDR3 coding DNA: TGTGCCATCGGAGCAGCTATGGCCTACGAGCAGTACTTC.